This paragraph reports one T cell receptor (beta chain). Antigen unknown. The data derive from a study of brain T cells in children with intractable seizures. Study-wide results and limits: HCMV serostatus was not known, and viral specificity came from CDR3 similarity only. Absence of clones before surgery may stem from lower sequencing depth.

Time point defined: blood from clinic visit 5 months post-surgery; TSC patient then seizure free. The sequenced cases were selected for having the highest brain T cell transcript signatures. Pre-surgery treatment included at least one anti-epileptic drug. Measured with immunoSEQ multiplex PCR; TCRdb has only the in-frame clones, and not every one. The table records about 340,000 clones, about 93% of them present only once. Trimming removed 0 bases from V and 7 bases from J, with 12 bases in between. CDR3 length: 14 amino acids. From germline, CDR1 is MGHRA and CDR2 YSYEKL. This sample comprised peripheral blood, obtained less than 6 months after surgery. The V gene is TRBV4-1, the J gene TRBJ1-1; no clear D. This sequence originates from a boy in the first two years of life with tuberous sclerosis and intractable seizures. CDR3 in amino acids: CASSQDAGLGEAFF. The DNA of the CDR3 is TGCGCCAGCAGCCAAGATGCTGGACTTGGTGAAGCTTTCTTT.